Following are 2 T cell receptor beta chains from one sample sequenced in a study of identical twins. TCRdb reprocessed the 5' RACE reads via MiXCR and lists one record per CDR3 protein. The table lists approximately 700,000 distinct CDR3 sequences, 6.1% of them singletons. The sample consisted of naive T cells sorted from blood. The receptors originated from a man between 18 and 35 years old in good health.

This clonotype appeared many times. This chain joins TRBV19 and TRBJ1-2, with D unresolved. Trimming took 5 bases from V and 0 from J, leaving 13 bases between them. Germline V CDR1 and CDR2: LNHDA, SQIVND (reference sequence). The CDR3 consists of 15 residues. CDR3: CASSARLGTNYGYTF. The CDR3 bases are TGTGCCAGTAGTGCCCGATTGGGGACTAACTATGGCTACACCTTC.

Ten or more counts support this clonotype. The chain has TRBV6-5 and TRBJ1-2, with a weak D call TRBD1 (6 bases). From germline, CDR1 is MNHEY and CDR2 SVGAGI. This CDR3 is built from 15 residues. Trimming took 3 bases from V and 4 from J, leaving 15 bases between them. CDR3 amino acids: CASSYSPGAGYGYTF. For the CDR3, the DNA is TGTGCCAGCAGTTATAGCCCGGGGGCAGGCTATGGCTACACCTTC.